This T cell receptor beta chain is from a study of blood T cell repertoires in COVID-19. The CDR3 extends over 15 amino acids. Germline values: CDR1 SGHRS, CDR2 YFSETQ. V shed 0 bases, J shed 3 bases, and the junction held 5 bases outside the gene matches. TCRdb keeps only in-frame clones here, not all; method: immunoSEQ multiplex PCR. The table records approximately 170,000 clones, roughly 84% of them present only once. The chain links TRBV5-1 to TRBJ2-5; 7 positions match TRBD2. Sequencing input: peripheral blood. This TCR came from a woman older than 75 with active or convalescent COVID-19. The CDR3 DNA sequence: TGCGCCAGCAGCTTGGGTCGCGGGAGAGAAGAGACCCAGTACTTC. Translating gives CASSLGRGREETQYF.